These 11 T cell receptor beta chains were all obtained from the same sample, sequenced in a study of human thymus T cells. Here immunoSEQ multiplex PCR was the method, and the copy in TCRdb shows in-frame clones only, minus some. The sample lists 35,000 to 55,000 clones; over 85% were seen once. The sample taken for sequencing was blood. The source is a boy younger than two with a congenital heart defect but otherwise immunologically healthy.

V gene TRBV5-1 combines with J gene TRBJ1-3, with D uncertain. From germline, CDR1 is SGHRS and CDR2 YFSETQ. The CDR3 spans 18 residues. Trimming pared 0 bases from V and 0 bases from J, leaving 16 bases between. CDR3 loop: CASSLAGGESFSGNTIYF. For the CDR3, the DNA is TGCGCCAGCAGCTTGGCTGGAGGAGAGTCGTTCTCTGGAAACACCATATATTTT.

The chain joins TRBV6-1 to TRBJ2-3, with unresolved D. The V and J ends lost 1 base and 2 bases respectively, with 4 bases between them. The CDR3 spans 13 residues. Germline CDR1 reads MNHNS; CDR2 reads SASEGT. In DNA, the CDR3 is TGTGCCAGCAGTGAAGGTTACACAGATACGCAGTATTTT. Translating it yields CASSEGYTDTQYF.

This clone has a single count. The chain joins TRBV4-2 to TRBJ2-7, with TRBD2 identical over 14 bases. Looked up from germline, CDR1 is LGHNA and CDR2 is YNFKEQ. The V gene end was trimmed by 3 bases and the J gene end by 1 base; junction bases not matched to a gene: 5. The CDR3 has 17 amino acids. This CDR3 is CASSQTSGGAKSYEQYF. The CDR3 nucleotides are TGTGCCAGCAGCCAGACTAGCGGGGGGGCCAAGTCCTACGAGCAGTACTTC.

The V gene is TRBV5-8, the J gene TRBJ2-2, with D tentatively TRBD2 (5 bases). V dropped 1 base and J dropped 2 bases, with 9 bases sitting between them. CDR1 SGHTS and CDR2 YDEGEE come from the germline V gene. This CDR3 comprises 15 residues. This chain's CDR3 is CASSLLRVNTGELFF. CDR3 coding DNA: TGTGCCAGCAGCTTGCTGCGGGTCAACACCGGGGAGCTGTTTTTT.

The chain combines TRBV6-5 with TRBJ1-2; D is ambiguous. This CDR3 has 12 residues. The germline V gene encodes CDR1 MNHEY and CDR2 SVGAGI. V dropped 2 bases and J dropped 2 bases, with 3 bases sitting between them. In nucleotides, the CDR3 is TGTGCCAGCAGTTACAGAAACTATGGCTACACCTTC. Translating gives CASSYRNYGYTF.

The chain carries TRBV28 and TRBJ1-2; TRBD1 is a possible D gene (5 bases). V lost 5 bases and J 8 bases, leaving 18 bases between the germline ends. The CDR3 covers 14 residues. Germline lookup yields CDR1 MDHEN and CDR2 SYDVKM. CDR3 in amino acids: CASSIRVGGGGYTF. The CDR3, as DNA: TGTGCCAGCAGTATTCGTGTCGGGGGAGGCGGCTACACCTTC.

The V call is TRBV5-5, the J call TRBJ1-4, with 7 bases fitting TRBD1. J was trimmed by 6 bases and V by 4 bases; bases with no gene match: 9. CDR1 and CDR2 from the germline V gene are SGHKS and YYEKEE (reference sequence). The CDR3 runs to 15 residues. The CDR3 reads CASSIPGTADEKLFF. Written as DNA, the CDR3 is TGTGCCAGCAGCATACCAGGGACAGCTGATGAAAAACTGTTTTTT.

This chain uses TRBV10-3 with TRBJ2-2, with a tentative D call TRBD1 (5 bases). Germline CDR1 and CDR2: ENHRY and SYGVKD. The CDR3 runs 13 residues. The V gene lost 3 bases and the J gene lost 3 bases, with 5 bases spanning the gap. CDR3 region: CAISEQDTGELFF. CDR3 sequence (DNA): TGTGCCATCAGTGAACAGGACACCGGGGAGCTGTTTTTT.

This sequence joins TRBV4-1 and TRBJ1-6; D gene uncertain. Germline V gives CDR1 MGHRA, CDR2 YSYEKL. The V gene lost 0 bases and the J gene lost 9 bases, with 15 bases spanning the gap. The CDR3 sequence is 16 residues long. As DNA, the CDR3 is TGCGCCAGCAGCCAAGATCCATCTCCGGGCTCTTCACCCCTCCACTTT. This codes for CASSQDPSPGSSPLHF.

This chain links TRBV19 with TRBJ1-5; D uncertain. Germline CDR1 and CDR2: LNHDA and SQIVND (reference sequence). The germline V and J ends were trimmed by 7 bases and 0 bases, with 7 bases remaining between them. CDR3 length: 13 amino acids. The DNA of the CDR3 is TGTGCCAGTAAAAAAAATAGCAATCAGCCCCAGCATTTT. This gives the protein CASKKNSNQPQHF.

V is TRBV19 and J is TRBJ2-5; no clear D. The CDR3 covers 15 residues. Trimming left V 3 bases short and J 2 bases short, with 13 bases between. Germline V CDR1 and CDR2: LNHDA, SQIVND (reference sequence). CDR3 nucleotides: TGTGCCAGTAGTATGTTCGGGTCAACTCAAGAGACCCAGTACTTC. The encoded protein is CASSMFGSTQETQYF.